The TCR beta chain described here comes from a study of blood T cell repertoires in COVID-19. This clone was seen just once. Only in-frame clones appear in the TCRdb table, and some are missing; sequencing was by immunoSEQ multiplex PCR. Here the sample spans 200,000 to 250,000 clones, around 80% being singletons. Germline assignment: CDR1 SGHRS and CDR2 YFSETQ. The CDR3 covers 13 residues. With 4 bases clipped from V and 6 bases from J, the junction kept 4 bases outside the gene matches. This study enrolled people aged 18 to 89 from 20 to 25 US geographic areas. Which cohort a participant joined came from the clinical history participants gave.

This chain links TRBV5-1 with TRBJ2-1; 7 bases match TRBD1. The source of this sequence is a man between 60 and 75 years old who had recovered from COVID-19. The source material was PBMCs or T cells enriched from blood (not recorded which). This chain's CDR3 is CASSEDRPNEQFF. In DNA, the CDR3 is TGCGCCAGCAGCGAGGACAGGCCCAATGAGCAGTTCTTC.